The 16 T cell receptor beta chains below all came from one sample that was sequenced in a study of cytomegalovirus exposure and HLA in healthy donors. Primers: 60 Vbeta forward and 13 Jbeta reverse. TCRdb's copy holds only in-frame clones and misses some; the assay was immunoSEQ multiplex PCR. This table has 140,000 to 150,000 clones, roughly 80% appearing once. Input material: PBMCs. Receptors originate from a woman younger than 45 in good health and CMV-seronegative.

This sequence joins TRBV30 and TRBJ1-2, with no clear D. Germline-derived CDR1 and CDR2 are GTSNPN and SVGIG (reference sequence). The CDR3 runs to 14 residues. V lost 1 base to trimming and J lost 1 base, with 10 bases between them. Here the CDR3 DNA reads TGTGCCTGGAGTGGGGGAGTGGGTAACTATGGCTACACCTTC. Protein: CAWSGGVGNYGYTF.

The chain uses TRBV7-6 and TRBJ2-7; a possible D gene is TRBD2 (7 bases). V lost 9 bases, J lost 4 bases, and 16 bases lay in between. CDR1 and CDR2 from the germline V gene are SGHVS and FNYEAQ. The CDR3 length is 13 residues. The CDR3 nucleotides are TGTGCCAGTGGGAGGGTGGGGGCTTACGAGCAGTACTTC. Protein: CASGRVGAYEQYF.

This chain links TRBV6-5 with TRBJ2-7, with a tentative D call TRBD2 (5 bases). The V and J ends lost 8 bases and 7 bases respectively, with 18 bases between them. This CDR3 has 13 residues. From germline, CDR1 is MNHEY and CDR2 SVGAGI. CDR3 in amino acids: CASGPREAREQYF. The CDR3 coding sequence is TGTGCCAGCGGCCCCCGGGAAGCGAGGGAGCAGTACTTC.

A few counts support this clone. J is TRBJ2-2 and V is TRBV7-8, with unresolved D. Germline V CDR1 and CDR2: SGHVS, FQNEAQ. There are 15 residues in the CDR3. V lost 1 base, J lost 2 bases, and 8 bases lay in between. CDR3 sequence reads: CASSLVSANTGELFF. For the CDR3, the DNA is TGTGCCAGCAGCTTAGTGAGCGCAAACACCGGGGAGCTGTTTTTT.

The chain joins TRBV7-2 to TRBJ1-5, with 9 bases matching TRBD1. The CDR3 is made up of 15 amino acids. CDR1 and CDR2 (germline): SGHTA, FQGNSA. V shed 5 bases and J 4 bases; nucleotides not matched to a gene: 6. CDR3 sequence: CASSRPGQGNQPQHF. The CDR3 coding sequence is TGTGCCAGCAGCCGACCGGGACAGGGAAATCAGCCCCAGCATTTT.

This chain links TRBV4-2 with TRBJ2-7; the D gene is possibly TRBD2 (6 bases). The germline CDR1 and CDR2 sequences are LGHNA and YNFKEQ. Trimming cost V 0 bases and J 1 base, with 13 bases left between them. The length of the CDR3 is 16 residues. CDR3 sequence (DNA): TGTGCCAGCAGCCAAGAGGAGGGCGGTTTTTCCTACGAGCAGTACTTC. Translation: CASSQEEGGFSYEQYF.

The chain couples TRBV5-5 to TRBJ2-2; D unclear. The CDR3 runs to 13 residues. Germline V gene sequence: CDR1 SGHKS, CDR2 YYEKEE (reference sequence). V was clipped by 0 bases and J by 6 bases, with 6 bases between them. In nucleotides, the CDR3 is TGTGCCAGCAGCTTGGCCAGTGCCGGGGAGCTGTTTTTT. The encoded protein is CASSLASAGELFF.

The chain carries TRBV19 and TRBJ1-5, with a possible D match to TRBD1 (6 bases). There are 18 residues in the CDR3. V dropped 0 bases and J dropped 3 bases, with 18 bases sitting between them. Germline assignment: CDR1 LNHDA and CDR2 SQIVND (reference sequence). The CDR3 spells CASSIDVVPGHTNQPQHF. DNA of the CDR3: TGTGCCAGTAGTATAGACGTAGTTCCGGGACATACCAATCAGCCCCAGCATTTT.

The V and J genes are TRBV2 and TRBJ1-6; TRBD1 aligns across 8 bases. The CDR3 length is 16 residues. The germline V gene has CDR1 SNHLY and CDR2 FYNNEI. Trimming cost V 5 bases and J 10 bases; bases outside gene matches: 13. CDR3 coding DNA: TGTGCCAGCAGTCAAAATTCAGGGGGCGCGGACTCACCCCTCCACTTT. It codes for CASSQNSGGADSPLHF.

The J gene is TRBJ2-1, the V gene TRBV9; perhaps TRBD2 as D (6 bases). The V end was cut by 5 bases, the J end by 2 bases, with 8 bases between. Germline CDR1 SGDLS, CDR2 YYNGEE. This CDR3 has 13 residues. The CDR3, as DNA: TGTGCCAGCAGTGCGGGAACCTACAATGAGCAGTTCTTC. Residues: CASSAGTYNEQFF.

The genes are TRBV5-4 and TRBJ2-2; 16 bases align to TRBD2. Germline-derived CDR1 and CDR2 are SGHNT and YYREEE (reference sequence). The CDR3 consists of 16 residues. The V gene end was trimmed by 4 bases and the J gene end by 5 bases; junction bases not matched to a gene: 2. CDR3 residues: CASSAGLAGGTGELFF. The CDR3 nucleotides are TGTGCCAGCAGCGCGGGACTAGCGGGAGGGACCGGGGAGCTGTTTTTT.

This chain connects TRBV7-6 to TRBJ2-7; D gene unclear. CDR3 size: 14 residues. V lost 1 base to trimming and J lost 6 bases, with 13 bases between them. CDR1 and CDR2 (germline): SGHVS, FNYEAQ. This CDR3 is CASSLGTTRGEQYF. The DNA for the CDR3 is TGTGCCAGCAGCTTAGGTACAACGCGAGGCGAGCAGTACTTC.

The chain joins TRBV7-2 to TRBJ1-6; D gene uncertain. V lost 6 bases and J 8 bases, leaving 11 bases between the germline ends. In germline, CDR1 is SGHTA, CDR2 FQGNSA. The CDR3 consists of 13 residues. The CDR3 DNA reads as TGTGCCAGCAGACTAGGCACGGATTCACCCCTCCACTTT. Amino acid sequence: CASRLGTDSPLHF.

V usage is TRBV5-1 and J usage is TRBJ2-1, with 9 positions matching TRBD2. Germline V CDR1 and CDR2: SGHRS, YFSETQ. The length of the CDR3 is 15 residues. V lost 4 bases to trimming and J lost 2 bases; unmatched junction nucleotides: 4. CDR3 in DNA: TGCGCCAGCAGCCTGGGACTAGCCGCCTACAATGAGCAGTTCTTC. Residues: CASSLGLAAYNEQFF.

J is TRBJ1-2 and V is TRBV7-2; tentatively, D is TRBD1 (5 bases). The CDR3 has 14 amino acids. Trimming cost V 5 bases and J 4 bases, with 14 bases left between them. The germline V gene encodes CDR1 SGHTA and CDR2 FQGNSA. CDR3 in DNA: TGTGCCAGCAGCCCCCCTCGGCAGGGCTATGGCTACACCTTC. It is translated as CASSPPRQGYGYTF.

The chain is built from TRBV10-3 and TRBJ1-2; a possible D gene is TRBD1 (6 bases). Trimming pared 6 bases from V and 7 bases from J, leaving 27 bases between. The CDR3 consists of 17 residues. Germline V gives CDR1 ENHRY, CDR2 SYGVKD. The CDR3 DNA is TGTGCCATCAGCGCGTCATTTGCCAGTCGGGCAGGGGCTGGCTACACCTTC. Encoded protein: CAISASFASRAGAGYTF.